The text below deals with one T cell receptor beta chain. Germline is not matched at one junction end, which may reflect a read error. 13 Jbeta primers and 60 Vbeta primers were used for the PCR. Libraries were prepared by immunoSEQ multiplex PCR; TCRdb keeps only in-frame clonotypes and omits some of them. The sample gives about 160,000 clones, 80% of which show up once; under 6% is in the top ten. The CDR3 consists of 10 residues. Germline V gene lookup returns CDR1 MRHNA and CDR2 SNTAGT. The data were obtained in a study of cytomegalovirus exposure and HLA in healthy donors. The chain has TRBV6-4 and TRBJ1-6; 9 bases line up with TRBD1. Input material: PBMCs. The clonotype comes from a man under 40 in good health and CMV-seronegative. This CDR3 reads CARGTGSFLF. CDR3 coding DNA: TGTGCCAGGGGGACAGGGTCTTTTTTATTT.